What follows are 21 T cell receptor beta chains derived from one specimen sequenced in a study of cytomegalovirus exposure and HLA in healthy donors. PCR primers comprised 60 Vbeta and 13 Jbeta primers. Sequenced by immunoSEQ multiplex PCR; TCRdb stores in-frame clones only, minus some. Here the sample table reports roughly 120,000 clones. The sample comprised PBMCs. The receptors were sampled from a man younger than 40 in good health and CMV-seronegative.

The J gene is TRBJ2-1, the V gene TRBV9; 8 bases are a match to TRBD2. Germline loops: CDR1 SGDLS, CDR2 YYNGEE. The CDR3 is made up of 15 amino acids. V was pared by 4 bases and J by 3 bases, with 6 bases of the junction left unmatched. The CDR3 sequence is CASSLRGLVYNEQFF. In DNA form, the CDR3 reads TGTGCCAGCAGCCTACGGGGACTAGTCTACAATGAGCAGTTCTTC.

About this clone: The same CDR3 arises from other DNA sequences in this sample as well. The chain is built from TRBV4-2 and TRBJ2-3; TRBD1 might be the D (5 bases). This CDR3 contains 13 residues. Between the trimmed V and J ends, which lost 2 bases and 6 bases, there was a span of 9 bases. CDR1 is LGHNA and CDR2 is YNFKEQ in the germline V gene. Here the CDR3 reads CASSQLGVDTQYF. The CDR3 DNA reads as TGTGCCAGCAGCCAATTAGGGGTGGATACGCAGTATTTT.

V is TRBV21-1 and J is TRBJ2-7; TRBD1, as called in the table, went unchecked against the DNA. TRBV21-1 is a pseudogene segment. CDR3 size: 14 residues. CDR3 nucleotides: TGTGCCAGCAGCAATCCGACAGGGGGTTACGAGCAGTACTTC. It codes for CASSNPTGGYEQYF.

This rearrangement joins TRBV5-1 to TRBJ1-5, with TRBD1 as a possible D gene (5 bases). CDR1 and CDR2 from the germline V gene are SGHRS and YFSETQ. This CDR3 is built from 13 residues. Trimming removed 7 bases at V and 6 bases at J, with 14 bases between. The CDR3 DNA is TGCGCCAGCGCACTTGACAGATTTCAGCCCCAGCATTTT. It specifies CASALDRFQPQHF.

This chain's CDR3 is CASSTSGQGATISSGNTIYF. CDR3 bases: TGTGCCAGCAGTACATCGGGACAGGGGGCAACAATTTCATCTGGAAACACCATATATTTT. The genes are TRBV27 and TRBJ1-3, with 12 bases that match TRBD1. CDR1 and CDR2 from the germline V gene are MNHEY and SMNVEV (reference sequence). V shed 5 bases, J shed 1 base, and the junction held 15 bases outside the gene matches. The CDR3 consists of 20 residues.

The V call is TRBV7-2, the J call TRBJ2-4; 9 bases agree with TRBD1. This CDR3 is 16 amino acids long. Losses at the gene ends were 6 bases for V and 3 bases for J; bases not matched to a gene: 9. The germline V gene encodes CDR1 SGHTA and CDR2 FQGNSA. The CDR3 here is CASSSGTGWGKNIQYF. Written as DNA, the CDR3 is TGTGCCAGCAGTTCCGGGACAGGGTGGGGCAAAAACATTCAGTACTTC.

The rearrangement uses TRBV7-6 and TRBJ1-2, with TRBD1 matching 7 bases. The CDR3 consists of 17 residues. V lost 1 base, J lost 4 bases, and 12 bases stayed unmatched. Germline V CDR1 and CDR2: SGHVS, FNYEAQ. The CDR3 region is CASSLGRVGQSSYGYTF. DNA of the CDR3: TGTGCCAGCAGCTTAGGCCGGGTGGGACAGAGCTCCTATGGCTACACCTTC.

The V and J genes are TRBV9 and TRBJ2-1; the match to TRBD2 covers 9 bases. V trimming: 0 bases; J trimming: 6 bases; junction bases outside the gene matches: 7. This CDR3 is 16 amino acids long. In germline, CDR1 is SGDLS, CDR2 YYNGEE. The CDR3 protein is CASSVASSGSSNEQFF. The CDR3 region has the DNA TGTGCCAGCAGCGTAGCGAGTAGCGGGAGCTCCAATGAGCAGTTCTTC.

This chain joins TRBV5-6 and TRBJ2-7; TRBD2 matches at 9 bases. The V gene's germline CDR1 is SGHDT and CDR2 YYEEEE. This CDR3 comprises 16 residues. V dropped 5 bases and J dropped 5; count of bases not matched to a gene: 14. The DNA for the CDR3 is TGTGCCAGCAGTTCTCTTAGCGGGAGCATGGGCCACGAGCAGTACTTC. It encodes CASSSLSGSMGHEQYF.

As DNA, the CDR3 is TGTGCCAGCAGCCCCTTCCCGGGAGGGCGGACCTACGAGCAGTACTTC. As protein: CASSPFPGGRTYEQYF. The V call is TRBV11-2, the J call TRBJ2-7; 8 nucleotides line up with TRBD2. The J segment lost 2 bases and the V segment lost 5 bases, leaving 11 bases of the junction unmatched. The CDR3 is 16 amino acids. CDR1 SGHAT and CDR2 FQNNGV come from the germline V gene.

The gene calls are TRBV18 and TRBJ1-1; 8 nucleotides agree with TRBD1. This CDR3 region has 15 residues. V lost 2 bases and J lost 0; bases outside the gene matches: 2. Germline V gives CDR1 KGHSH, CDR2 LQKENI. For the CDR3, the DNA is TGTGCCAGCTCACCAGGGACAGGAGTGAACACTGAAGCTTTCTTT. Translated, it gives CASSPGTGVNTEAFF.

The chain recombines TRBV4-1 with TRBJ2-2, with TRBD2 identical over 14 bases. The J segment lost 5 bases and the V segment lost 4 bases, leaving 6 bases of the junction unmatched. CDR1 MGHRA and CDR2 YSYEKL come from the germline V gene. This CDR3 contains 17 residues. The CDR3 spells CASSLRTSGRWTGELFF. The DNA for the CDR3 is TGCGCCAGCAGCCTGAGGACTAGCGGGAGGTGGACCGGGGAGCTGTTTTTT.

The CDR3: CASSLGQGAYGYTF. In DNA form, the CDR3 reads TGTGCCAGCAGTTTGGGACAGGGGGCTTATGGCTACACCTTC. J is TRBJ1-2 and V is TRBV27; 12 bases line up with TRBD1. CDR1 MNHEY and CDR2 SMNVEV come from the germline V gene (reference sequence). The V gene end was trimmed by 3 bases and the J gene end by 5 bases; junction bases not matched to a gene: 1. CDR3 length equals 14 residues.

As for this clone: Within the sample, other DNA sequences also encode this same CDR3. The DNA of the CDR3 is TGTGCCAGCAGCGAAAGCGGGAGCTCCTACGAGCAGTACTTC. Protein sequence: CASSESGSSYEQYF. The J gene is TRBJ2-7, the V gene TRBV5-4; 8 bases are shared with TRBD2. CDR1 and CDR2 from the germline V gene are SGHNT and YYREEE (reference sequence). V lost 4 bases, J lost 0 bases, and 3 bases stayed unmatched. The CDR3 runs 14 residues.

The rearrangement links TRBV19 to TRBJ2-1, with 12 positions matching TRBD2. V lost 8 bases, J lost 4 bases, and 6 bases stayed unmatched. There are 15 residues in the CDR3. The V gene's germline CDR1 is LNHDA and CDR2 SQIVND (reference sequence). In DNA, the CDR3 is TGTGCCAGTCGCCTAGCGGGAGGGCTTTACAATGAGCAGTTCTTC. As protein: CASRLAGGLYNEQFF.

DNA for the CDR3: TGTGCCAGCAGTGAATCGTTAAGCACTAACTATGGCTACACCTTC. Its protein product is CASSESLSTNYGYTF. The chain employs TRBV2 and TRBJ1-2; no reliable D call. CDR1 is SNHLY and CDR2 is FYNNEI in the germline V gene. The CDR3 sequence is 15 residues long. The V and J ends lost 2 bases and 0 bases respectively, with 10 bases between them.

J is TRBJ2-3 and V is TRBV4-2, with D tentatively TRBD2 (5 bases). The CDR3 runs to 16 residues. V was trimmed by 3 bases and J by 4 bases, leaving 17 bases between them. The germline V gene has CDR1 LGHNA and CDR2 YNFKEQ. The CDR3 DNA follows: TGTGCCAGCAGCCAGGAGGTAACTAGTCGCTCAGATACGCAGTATTTT. Protein product: CASSQEVTSRSDTQYF.

The chain has TRBV7-3 and TRBJ2-1; 11 bases map to TRBD2. CDR3 length: 16 residues. J lost 5 bases, V lost 2 bases, and 5 bases had no gene match. CDR1 is SGHTA and CDR2 is FQGTGA in the germline V gene. The DNA of the CDR3 is TGTGCCAGCAGCTTACTGACTAGCGGGACAAACAATGAGCAGTTCTTC. Translating gives CASSLLTSGTNNEQFF.

The genes are TRBV15 and TRBJ1-5; maybe TRBD1 (6 bases). Germline lookup yields CDR1 LNHNV and CDR2 YYDKDF (reference sequence). The CDR3 spans 14 residues. The V and J ends lost 3 bases and 7 bases respectively, with 13 bases between them. The CDR3, as DNA: TGTGCCACCAGCAGGGGGGGGGCAACGCAGCCCCAGCATTTT. Its protein is CATSRGGATQPQHF.

This chain links TRBV11-2 with TRBJ2-7; TRBD1 might be the D (5 bases). Trimming pared 5 bases from V and 1 base from J, leaving 15 bases between. The CDR3 length is 15 residues. The germline CDR1 and CDR2 sequences are SGHAT and FQNNGV. CDR3: CASSGVGHPSYEQYF. The CDR3, as DNA: TGTGCCAGCAGCGGCGTGGGGCACCCATCCTACGAGCAGTACTTC.

This rearrangement joins TRBV9 to TRBJ2-3; 7 bases line up with TRBD2. Germline CDR1 is SGDLS and CDR2 is YYNGEE. V dropped 1 base and J dropped 4; count of bases not matched to a gene: 0. This CDR3 is built from 13 residues. CDR3 nucleotide sequence: TGTGCCAGCAGCGTAACTAGCGCAGATACGCAGTATTTT. Translation: CASSVTSADTQYF.